The clone carrying this T cell receptor beta chain has just one count. This table comes from immunoSEQ multiplex PCR, and its TCRdb copy is limited to in-frame clones, with some not included. Counted here are around 69,000 clones, 80% to 95% occurring once; the ten biggest clones make up more than 2%. This CDR3 has 14 residues. Trimming shortened V by 0 bases and J by 4 bases, and 9 bases separated the two germline ends. Germline CDR1 reads MNHEY; CDR2 reads SVGAGI. This sample stems from a study of T cell changes during pregnancy in multiple sclerosis. The chain carries TRBV6-5 and TRBJ1-2, with D possibly TRBD1 on 5 matching bases. Sequencing used peripheral blood, obtained in the second trimester of pregnancy. This TCR was recovered from a female donor in good health, enrolled as a control in a pregnancy study. CDR3 DNA: TGTGCCAGCAGTTACTCGAGGCAGGGCTATGGCTACACCTTC. It encodes CASSYSRQGYGYTF.